Below, 30 T cell receptor beta chains from the same sample are listed, as sequenced in a study of cytomegalovirus exposure and HLA in healthy donors. The PCR ran on 60 Vbeta and 13 Jbeta primers. Here immunoSEQ multiplex PCR was the method, and the copy in TCRdb shows in-frame clones only, minus some. The sample's table shows some 76,000 clones. Source material: PBMCs. The receptor set was obtained from a female donor in good health and CMV-seropositive.

V usage is TRBV15 and J usage is TRBJ1-1; no firm D call. CDR1 is LNHNV, CDR2 YYDKDF, per germline (reference sequence). V shed 3 bases and J shed 1 base, with 15 bases lying between them. The CDR3 has 16 residues. The CDR3 loop is CATSSPLQVQNTEAFF. In DNA, the CDR3 is TGTGCCACCAGCAGCCCCTTGCAGGTGCAGAACACTGAAGCTTTCTTT.

The CDR3 DNA follows: TGTGCCTGGAAGGGGAACTACGAGCAGTACTTC. The encoded protein is CAWKGNYEQYF. This chain uses TRBV30 with TRBJ2-7, with D perhaps matching TRBD1 (5 bases). The V gene lost 4 bases and the J gene lost 3 bases, with 7 bases spanning the gap. The germline gives CDR1 GTSNPN, CDR2 SVGIG (reference sequence). The CDR3 totals 11 residues.

The rearrangement joins TRBV6-5 to TRBJ1-1, with unresolved D. This CDR3 spans 14 amino acids. Deletions cut 8 bases from V and 0 bases from J, with 13 bases between. From germline, CDR1 is MNHEY and CDR2 SVGAGI. Written as DNA, the CDR3 is TGTGCCAGCTCCGCGGGGTTCATGAACACTGAAGCTTTCTTT. Amino acids: CASSAGFMNTEAFF.

The chain combines TRBV6-5 with TRBJ1-5, with unresolved D. The CDR3 has 14 residues. V lost 2 bases, J lost 4 bases, and 9 bases lay in between. Germline CDR1 MNHEY, CDR2 SVGAGI. CDR3 nucleotide sequence: TGTGCCAGCAGTTACAAGGCGGGGAATCAGCCCCAGCATTTT. It is translated as CASSYKAGNQPQHF.

The chain couples TRBV27 to TRBJ1-1; D uncertain. The length of the CDR3 is 18 residues. V shed 6 bases and J shed 7 bases, with 30 bases lying between them. Germline V gives CDR1 MNHEY, CDR2 SMNVEV (reference sequence). In DNA, the CDR3 is TGTGCCAGCAGCTCAACGATACTAGTACAACCCTATGGGGATGAAGCTTTCTTT. It translates to CASSSTILVQPYGDEAFF.

On this clone itself: The germline gene is not matched at one end of the junction; a read error may be the cause. V and J are TRBV4-2 and TRBJ2-1; the match to TRBD1 covers 10 bases. In germline, CDR1 is LGHNA, CDR2 YNFKEQ. CDR3 length equals 16 residues. The CDR3 DNA reads TGTGCCAGCAGCCCGGGACAGGGGATCTCCGACAATGAGCAGTTCTTC. This sequence encodes CASSPGQGISDNEQFF.

The chain uses TRBV28 and TRBJ1-5; TRBD1 agrees at 7 bases. The germline V gene encodes CDR1 MDHEN and CDR2 SYDVKM. The CDR3 is 15 residues long. The junction had 5 bases not matched to a gene; V was cut back by 2 bases and J by 4 bases. The CDR3 region has the DNA TGTGCCAGCAGTTTAGTACAGGGGTTGAATCAGCCCCAGCATTTT. It codes for CASSLVQGLNQPQHF.

The chain joins TRBV2 to TRBJ2-2; 10 nucleotides align to TRBD1. V was pared by 6 bases and J by 8 bases, with 15 bases of the junction left unmatched. This CDR3 has 17 residues. Germline V lookup: CDR1 SNHLY, CDR2 FYNNEI. The CDR3 reads CASRPPGTGAFIGELFF. CDR3 DNA: TGTGCCAGCAGGCCACCCGGGACAGGGGCGTTCATAGGGGAGCTGTTTTTT.

The V gene is TRBV29-1, the J gene TRBJ2-1; D is possibly TRBD2 (5 bases). Trimming pared 4 bases from V and 7 bases from J, leaving 8 bases between. CDR1 and CDR2 (germline): SQVTM, ANQGSEA. The CDR3 runs 11 residues. DNA of the CDR3: TGCAGCGTTGCGGGAAATAATGAGCAGTTCTTC. Translating gives CSVAGNNEQFF.

The genes are TRBV5-1 and TRBJ2-6; no firm D call. Trimming took 2 bases from V and 0 from J, leaving 6 bases between them. The CDR3 runs 15 residues. Germline lookup yields CDR1 SGHRS and CDR2 YFSETQ. The CDR3 coding sequence is TGCGCCAGCAGCTTAACCTACTCTGGGGCCAACGTCCTGACTTTC. Protein product: CASSLTYSGANVLTF.

CDR3 region: CASSREGTEGGYTF. The CDR3 coding sequence is TGCGCCAGCAGCCGGGAGGGGACAGAGGGTGGCTACACCTTC. This chain joins TRBV5-1 and TRBJ1-2, with 7 bases identical to TRBD1. Germline assignment: CDR1 SGHRS and CDR2 YFSETQ. The CDR3 is 14 residues long. With 4 bases clipped from V and 7 bases from J, the junction kept 10 bases outside the gene matches.

The rearrangement uses TRBV28 and TRBJ1-5, with D tentatively TRBD1 (6 bases). CDR3 length: 12 residues. Germline V lookup: CDR1 MDHEN, CDR2 SYDVKM. Trimming cost V 6 bases and J 7 bases, with 10 bases left between them. CDR3 in DNA: TGTGCCAGCAGGGAACAGGGACAGCCCCAGCATTTT. Its protein product is CASREQGQPQHF.

CDR3 nucleotides: TGCGCCAGCAGCCCGACAGGGGGTGGAACTGAAGCTTTCTTT. This translates into CASSPTGGGTEAFF. This chain joins TRBV5-1 and TRBJ1-1, with 9 bases fitting TRBD1. The germline gives CDR1 SGHRS, CDR2 YFSETQ. Unmatched junction bases numbered 6, after V lost 4 bases and J lost 5 bases. The CDR3 is made up of 14 amino acids.

Details on this clone: The junction does not match germline at one end; this may be a read error. V and J are TRBV6-5 and TRBJ2-1, with 7 positions matching TRBD2. Germline V gene sequence: CDR1 MNHEY, CDR2 SVGAGI. The CDR3 has 16 residues. The CDR3 is CASSYASGASDNEQFF. CDR3 coding DNA: TGTGCCAGCAGTTACGCTAGCGGAGCCTCCGACAATGAGCAGTTCTTC.

The chain has TRBV7-3 and TRBJ2-1; 9 bases are shared with TRBD2. From germline, CDR1 is SGHTA and CDR2 FQGTGA. Unmatched junction bases numbered 7, after V lost 2 bases and J lost 5 bases. This CDR3 region has 16 residues. CDR3 region: CASSLGAGGEDNEQFF. CDR3 bases: TGTGCCAGCAGCTTAGGAGCGGGGGGAGAGGACAATGAGCAGTTCTTC.

The chain joins TRBV30 to TRBJ2-1, with D unresolved. With 0 bases removed from V and 7 bases from J, the gap between germline ends came to 13 bases. This CDR3 region has 14 residues. Per the germline V gene, CDR1 is GTSNPN and CDR2 is SVGIG (reference sequence). In DNA form, the CDR3 reads TGTGCCTGGAGTGTCCTGACTGAGGTGAATGAGCAGTTCTTC. Translating gives CAWSVLTEVNEQFF.

DNA for the CDR3: TGCGCCAGCAGCTTGGAAGTGAGCATCGGCTACACCTTC. Translation: CASSLEVSIGYTF. The gene calls are TRBV5-1 and TRBJ1-2; the D is unclear. This CDR3 contains 13 residues. Germline lookup yields CDR1 SGHRS and CDR2 YFSETQ. The ends were cut back, 0 bases at V and 8 bases at J, with 11 bases in the middle.

The V call is TRBV19, the J call TRBJ1-1, with no clear D. The CDR3 has 13 amino acids. The germline gives CDR1 LNHDA, CDR2 SQIVND (reference sequence). With 6 bases removed from V and 6 bases from J, the gap between germline ends came to 14 bases. The CDR3 here is CASRDLQISEAFF. CDR3 DNA: TGTGCCAGTAGAGACCTACAGATCTCTGAAGCTTTCTTT.

The chain recombines TRBV4-3 with TRBJ2-2; 8 bases fit TRBD2. CDR1 is LGHNA and CDR2 is YSLEER in the germline V gene. J was trimmed by 5 bases and V by 1 base; bases with no gene match: 12. This CDR3 contains 18 residues. CDR3 residues: CASSQVTALGRGTGELFF. Written as DNA, the CDR3 is TGCGCCAGCAGCCAAGTCACCGCCCTCGGGAGGGGGACCGGGGAGCTGTTTTTT.

The V call is TRBV6-5, the J call TRBJ2-5, with D tentatively TRBD2 (6 bases). Per germline, CDR1 MNHEY and CDR2 SVGAGI. The CDR3 totals 15 residues. V lost 7 bases and J lost 2, with 17 bases in between. The CDR3 spells CASTKGGENQETQYF. CDR3 nucleotide sequence: TGTGCCAGCACTAAAGGCGGGGAAAATCAAGAGACCCAGTACTTC.

The chain employs TRBV2 and TRBJ2-2; a weak D match, TRBD2 (6 bases). From germline, CDR1 is SNHLY and CDR2 FYNNEI. This CDR3 region has 17 residues. V lost 1 base, J lost 5 bases, and 17 bases lay in between. CDR3 DNA: TGTGCCAGCAGTGAAGGGGCCGGAGGGCCGGGAACCGGGGAGCTGTTTTTT. Residues: CASSEGAGGPGTGELFF.

V is TRBV27 and J is TRBJ2-7, with a weak D call TRBD1 (6 bases). V was pared by 6 bases and J by 0 bases, with 12 bases between. CDR1 is MNHEY, CDR2 SMNVEV, per germline (reference sequence). The CDR3 extends over 14 amino acids. CDR3 in DNA: TGTGCCAGCAGCCGAACAGGGATCTCCTACGAGCAGTACTTC. It translates to CASSRTGISYEQYF.

The rearrangement uses TRBV6-5 and TRBJ1-3; D is unclear. Trimming took off 0 bases at V and 4 bases at J, with 13 bases between the two ends. Germline V lookup: CDR1 MNHEY, CDR2 SVGAGI. The CDR3 extends over 16 amino acids. In DNA form, the CDR3 reads TGTGCCAGCAGTTACTCGGAGACCCCGAAAGGAAACACCATATATTTT. This codes for CASSYSETPKGNTIYF.

The V gene is TRBV19, the J gene TRBJ2-1; D may be TRBD2 (6 bases). V was pared by 3 bases and J by 0 bases, with 12 bases between. The CDR3 has 16 residues. Per the germline V gene, CDR1 is LNHDA and CDR2 is SQIVND (reference sequence). The CDR3: CASSIGIGSSYNEQFF. CDR3 nucleotides: TGTGCCAGTAGTATTGGAATCGGGAGCTCCTACAATGAGCAGTTCTTC.

The chain links TRBV28 to TRBJ2-7; 8 bases are a match to TRBD2. Germline V gives CDR1 MDHEN, CDR2 SYDVKM. V shed 7 bases and J 6 bases; nucleotides not matched to a gene: 11. This CDR3 is 14 amino acids long. The CDR3 sequence is CASKKPGLAREQYF. The CDR3 DNA follows: TGTGCCAGCAAGAAGCCAGGACTAGCACGCGAGCAGTACTTC.

This chain joins TRBV30 and TRBJ1-4, with a weak D call TRBD1 (5 bases). Trimming cost V 0 bases and J 0 bases, with 14 bases left between them. The germline CDR1 and CDR2 sequences are GTSNPN and SVGIG (reference sequence). This CDR3 spans 17 amino acids. CDR3 DNA: TGTGCCTGGAGTGTTGGAAGGACATCAACAACTAATGAAAAACTGTTTTTT. Protein product: CAWSVGRTSTTNEKLFF.

The CDR3 sequence is CAWSGRVHTGELFF. The CDR3 region has the DNA TGTGCCTGGTCCGGGAGAGTACACACCGGGGAGCTGTTTTTT. This chain links TRBV30 with TRBJ2-2; a possible D gene is TRBD2 (6 bases). Trimming pared 5 bases from V and 3 bases from J, leaving 13 bases between. CDR3 size: 14 residues. CDR1 and CDR2 from the germline V gene are GTSNPN and SVGIG (reference sequence).

The genes are TRBV6-5 and TRBJ1-3; D is ambiguous. V was trimmed by 0 bases and J by 4 bases, leaving 10 bases between them. This CDR3 spans 15 amino acids. Germline loops: CDR1 MNHEY, CDR2 SVGAGI. The CDR3 loop is CASSYSPGGGNTIYF. As DNA, the CDR3 is TGTGCCAGCAGTTACTCCCCGGGAGGAGGAAACACCATATATTTT.

This chain joins TRBV19 and TRBJ1-1, with D tentatively TRBD1 (5 bases). The CDR3 runs 17 residues. CDR1 is LNHDA and CDR2 is SQIVND in the germline V gene (reference sequence). The germline V and J ends were trimmed by 0 bases and 2 bases, with 16 bases remaining between them. The DNA of the CDR3 is TGTGCCAGTAGTATAGATCCTCACTCGACAGCCAACACTGAAGCTTTCTTT. It is translated as CASSIDPHSTANTEAFF.

The chain recombines TRBV2 with TRBJ2-6, with D perhaps TRBD2 (7 bases). Germline V lookup: CDR1 SNHLY, CDR2 FYNNEI. Trimming took 7 bases from V and 2 from J, leaving 15 bases between them. CDR3 length: 16 residues. CDR3 loop: CASNLGGGTGANVLTF. CDR3 nucleotide sequence: TGTGCCAGCAACCTGGGGGGGGGCACTGGGGCCAACGTCCTGACTTTC.